This T cell receptor (beta chain) derives from a study of blood T cell repertoires in COVID-19. The protocol was immunoSEQ multiplex PCR, while the TCRdb copy is restricted to in-frame clones and leaves out a portion. The table records over 95,000 clones, around nine tenths of them present only once. The V end was cut by 2 bases, the J end by 5 bases, with 7 bases between. Germline V gives CDR1 SGHTA, CDR2 FQGTGA. The CDR3 sequence is 13 residues long. Sequenced: peripheral blood. The source of this sequence is a woman in her sixties or seventies who had recovered from COVID-19. The V and J genes are TRBV7-3 and TRBJ1-5; perhaps TRBD1 as D (6 bases). The CDR3 here is CASSLDRYQPQHF. For the CDR3, the DNA is TGTGCCAGCAGCTTAGACAGGTATCAGCCCCAGCATTTT.